This TCR beta chain emerged from a study of a mutant IDH1 vaccine in newly diagnosed glioma. Study background: Patients received vaccination from 4-6 weeks after radiotherapy alone, or with temozolomide cycles.

Study-wide points: Patients showed vaccine-induced immune responses at a rate of roughly 93%.

Worth noting for this clone: The antigen is undetermined.

Time point specified: week 47, end of study. Topical imiquimod accompanied each vaccine dose, which consisted of 300 ug of mutant IDH1 20-mer peptide. Profiling relied on immunoSEQ multiplex PCR, and the TCRdb table lists in-frame clones only, not all of them. The table has about 85,000 clones, over 85% seen once. The V gene's germline CDR1 is DFQATT and CDR2 SNEGSKA (reference sequence). The CDR3 is made up of 11 amino acids. V was trimmed by 2 bases and J by 5 bases, leaving 7 bases between them. This TCR was recovered from a woman aged 50 to 60 with glioma. Here the sequenced sample was PBMCs, taken from a glioma patient whose treatment included an IDH1 peptide vaccine. The gene calls are TRBV20-1 and TRBJ2-7; TRBD2 might be the D (5 bases). CDR3 sequence: CSARKRDEQYF. The CDR3 bases are TGCAGTGCTAGAAAGAGGGACGAGCAGTACTTC.